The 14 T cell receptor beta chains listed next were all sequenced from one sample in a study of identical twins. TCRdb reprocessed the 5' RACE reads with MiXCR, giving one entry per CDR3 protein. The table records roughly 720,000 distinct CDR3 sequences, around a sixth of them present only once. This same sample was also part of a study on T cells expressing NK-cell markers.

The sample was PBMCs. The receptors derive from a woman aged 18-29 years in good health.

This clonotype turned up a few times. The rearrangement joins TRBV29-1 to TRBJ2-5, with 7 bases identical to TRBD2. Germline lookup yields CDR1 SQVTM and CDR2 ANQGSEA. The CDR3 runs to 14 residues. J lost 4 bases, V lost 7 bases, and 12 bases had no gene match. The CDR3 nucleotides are TGCAGCGCAAAGGGGAAGTCGGGAGGAGAGACCCAGTACTTC. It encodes CSAKGKSGGETQYF.

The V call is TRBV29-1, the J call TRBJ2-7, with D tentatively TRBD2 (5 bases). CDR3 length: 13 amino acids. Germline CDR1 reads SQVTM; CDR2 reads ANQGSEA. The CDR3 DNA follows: TGCATAACCGGGGTACAGAATCGAGGCGAGCAGTACTTC. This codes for CITGVQNRGEQYF.

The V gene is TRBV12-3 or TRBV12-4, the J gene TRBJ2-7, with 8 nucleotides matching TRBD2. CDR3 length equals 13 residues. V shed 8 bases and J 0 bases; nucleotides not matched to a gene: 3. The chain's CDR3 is CASVSGVSYEQYF. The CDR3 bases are TGTGCCAGCGTTAGCGGGGTCTCCTACGAGCAGTACTTC.

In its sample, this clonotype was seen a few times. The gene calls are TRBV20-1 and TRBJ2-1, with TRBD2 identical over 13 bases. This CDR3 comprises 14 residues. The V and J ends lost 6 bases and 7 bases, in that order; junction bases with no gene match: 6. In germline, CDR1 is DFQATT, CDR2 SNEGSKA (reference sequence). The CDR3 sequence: CSAKGLAGSNEQFF. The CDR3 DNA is TGCAGTGCGAAGGGACTAGCGGGGTCAAATGAGCAGTTCTTC.

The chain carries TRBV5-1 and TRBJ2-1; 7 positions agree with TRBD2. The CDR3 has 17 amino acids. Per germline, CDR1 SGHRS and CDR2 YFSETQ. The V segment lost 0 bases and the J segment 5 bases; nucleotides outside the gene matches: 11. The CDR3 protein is CASSLEPRLAKDNEQFF. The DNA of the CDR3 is TGCGCCAGCAGCTTGGAGCCTCGACTAGCCAAAGACAATGAGCAGTTCTTC.

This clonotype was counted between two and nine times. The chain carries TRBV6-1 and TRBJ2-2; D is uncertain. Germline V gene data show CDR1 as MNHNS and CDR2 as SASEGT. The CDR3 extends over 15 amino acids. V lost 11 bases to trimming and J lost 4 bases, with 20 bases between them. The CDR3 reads CAVRLYGVGTGELFF. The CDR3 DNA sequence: TGTGCCGTCCGCCTTTATGGGGTCGGCACCGGGGAGCTGTTTTTT.

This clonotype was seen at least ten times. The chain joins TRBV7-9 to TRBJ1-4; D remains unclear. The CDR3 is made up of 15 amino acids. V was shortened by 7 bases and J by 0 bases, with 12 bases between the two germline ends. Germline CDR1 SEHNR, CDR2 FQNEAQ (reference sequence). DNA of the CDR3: TGTGCCAGCACGTTCCCATCATCAACTAATGAAAAACTGTTTTTT. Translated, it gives CASTFPSSTNEKLFF.

CDR3 sequence (DNA): TGCGCCAGCAGCTTCGCGGGGGCGGCCAAAAACATTCAGTACTTC. It codes for CASSFAGAAKNIQYF. V gene TRBV5-1 combines with J gene TRBJ2-4; the D gene is possibly TRBD2 (7 bases). The CDR3 extends over 15 amino acids. Germline V gene lookup returns CDR1 SGHRS and CDR2 YFSETQ. Trimming stripped 2 bases from V and 1 base from J, with 10 bases between. The whole variable domain, filled in from reference TRBV5-1 and TRBJ2-4, reads KAGVTQTPRYLIKTRGQQVTLSCSPISGHRSVSWYQQTPGQGLQFLFEYFSETQRNKGNFPGRFSGRQFSNSRSEMNVSTLELGDSALYLCASSFAGAAKNIQYFGAGTRLSVL.

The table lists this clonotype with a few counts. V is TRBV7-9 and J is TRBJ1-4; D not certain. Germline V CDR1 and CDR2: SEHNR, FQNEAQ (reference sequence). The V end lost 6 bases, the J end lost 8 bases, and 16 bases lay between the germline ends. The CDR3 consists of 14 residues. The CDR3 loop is CASSPSGDSEKLFF. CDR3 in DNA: TGTGCCAGCAGTCCCTCGGGAGACTCGGAAAAACTGTTTTTT.

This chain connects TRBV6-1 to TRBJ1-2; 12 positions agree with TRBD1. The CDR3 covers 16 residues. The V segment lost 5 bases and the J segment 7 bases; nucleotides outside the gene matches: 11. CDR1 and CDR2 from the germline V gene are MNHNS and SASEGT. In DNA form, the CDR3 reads TGTGCCAGCAGTCCAGCCGGGACAGGGGGCGCCGGTGGCTACACCTTC. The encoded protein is CASSPAGTGGAGGYTF.

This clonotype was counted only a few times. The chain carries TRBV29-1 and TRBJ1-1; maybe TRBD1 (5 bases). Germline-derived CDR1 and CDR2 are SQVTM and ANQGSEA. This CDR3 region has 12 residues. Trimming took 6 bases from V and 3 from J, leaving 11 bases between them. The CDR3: CSVGPGHTEAFF. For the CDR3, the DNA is TGCAGCGTGGGACCGGGACACACTGAAGCTTTCTTT.

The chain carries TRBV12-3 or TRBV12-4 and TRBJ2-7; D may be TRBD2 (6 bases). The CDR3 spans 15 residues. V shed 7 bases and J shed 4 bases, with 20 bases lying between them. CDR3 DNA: TGTGCCAGCACCAAAAGGGGTAGCGGTGCTTACGAGCAGTACTTC. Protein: CASTKRGSGAYEQYF.

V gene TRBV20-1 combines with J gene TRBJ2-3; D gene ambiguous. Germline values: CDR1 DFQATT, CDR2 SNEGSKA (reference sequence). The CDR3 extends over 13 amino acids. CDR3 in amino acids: CSVTVTSTDTQYF. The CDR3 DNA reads TGCTCGGTGACCGTAACTAGCACAGATACGCAGTATTTT.

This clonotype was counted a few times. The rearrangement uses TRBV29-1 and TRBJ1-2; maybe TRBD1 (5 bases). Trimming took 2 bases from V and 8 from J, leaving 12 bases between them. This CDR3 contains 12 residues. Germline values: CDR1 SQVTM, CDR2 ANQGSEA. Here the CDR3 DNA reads TGCAGCGTTGAACTAGACGGGGGAGGCTACACCTTC. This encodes CSVELDGGGYTF.